Sequencing of this T cell receptor (beta chain) was carried out in a study of shared clonotypes between healthy human individuals. Study background: Three plates were used per donor for CD4 naive, three for CD4 memory, two for CD8 naive and one for CD8 memory.

Deep-level assay runs were performed. Generated by immunoSEQ multiplex PCR, the TCRdb table keeps only in-frame clones and is missing some. The profile shows over 2 million clones, approximately 95% of them singletons. With respect to this clone: What it recognizes is unknown.

Cells designated naive CD8 were CD45RO-negative and were positively selected for CCR7, with terminally differentiated effector memory CD45RA+ cells excluded. The CDR3 sequence is 13 residues long. Germline CDR1 is MNHEY and CDR2 is SVGAGI. Losses at the gene ends were 8 bases for V and 3 bases for J; bases not matched to a gene: 6. Study results and caveats: The researchers took only blood, and tissue repertoires probably look different.

This receptor was obtained from a man aged 18 to 30 in good health. Sequences were obtained from naive CD8+ T cells sorted from blood. The V gene is TRBV6-5, the J gene TRBJ2-5, with TRBD1 identical over 7 bases. Here the CDR3 DNA reads TGTGCCAGCTTCGGGACAGCCAAAGAGACCCAGTACTTC. It encodes CASFGTAKETQYF.